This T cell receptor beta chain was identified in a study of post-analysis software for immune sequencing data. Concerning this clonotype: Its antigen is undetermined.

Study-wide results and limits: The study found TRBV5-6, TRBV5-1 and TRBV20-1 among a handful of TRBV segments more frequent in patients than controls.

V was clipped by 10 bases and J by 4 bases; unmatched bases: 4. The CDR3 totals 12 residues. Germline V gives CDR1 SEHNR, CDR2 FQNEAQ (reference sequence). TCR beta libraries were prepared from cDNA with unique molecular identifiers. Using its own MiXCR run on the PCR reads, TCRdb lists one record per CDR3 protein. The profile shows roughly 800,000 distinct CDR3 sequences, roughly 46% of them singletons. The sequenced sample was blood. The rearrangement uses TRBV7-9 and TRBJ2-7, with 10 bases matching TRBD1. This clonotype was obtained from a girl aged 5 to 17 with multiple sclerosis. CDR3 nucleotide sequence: TGTGCCATAGGGGGACAGGGGTACGAGCAGTACTTC. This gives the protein CAIGGQGYEQYF.